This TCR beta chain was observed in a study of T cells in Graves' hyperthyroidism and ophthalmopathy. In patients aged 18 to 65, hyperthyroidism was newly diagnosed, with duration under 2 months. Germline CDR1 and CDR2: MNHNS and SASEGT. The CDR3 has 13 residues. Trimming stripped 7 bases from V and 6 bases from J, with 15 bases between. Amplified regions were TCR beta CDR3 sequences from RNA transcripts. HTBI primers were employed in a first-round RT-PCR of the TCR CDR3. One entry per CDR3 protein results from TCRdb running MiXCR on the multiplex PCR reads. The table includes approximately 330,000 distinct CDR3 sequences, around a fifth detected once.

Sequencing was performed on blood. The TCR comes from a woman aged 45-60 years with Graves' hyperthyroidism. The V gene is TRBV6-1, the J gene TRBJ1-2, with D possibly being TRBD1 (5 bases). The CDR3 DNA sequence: TGTGCCAGCAACCCCCAAGGGGCGGATGGCTACACCTTC. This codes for CASNPQGADGYTF.